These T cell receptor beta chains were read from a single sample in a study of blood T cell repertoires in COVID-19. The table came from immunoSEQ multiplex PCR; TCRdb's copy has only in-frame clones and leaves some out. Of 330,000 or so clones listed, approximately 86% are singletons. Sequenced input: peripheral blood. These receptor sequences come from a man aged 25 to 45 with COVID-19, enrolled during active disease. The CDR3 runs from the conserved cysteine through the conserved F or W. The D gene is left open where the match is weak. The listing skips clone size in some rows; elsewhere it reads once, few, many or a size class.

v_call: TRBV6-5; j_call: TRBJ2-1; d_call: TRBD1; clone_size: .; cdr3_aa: CASSPRDRTYNEQFF; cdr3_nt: TGTGCCAGCAGTCCCCGGGACAGAACCTACAATGAGCAGTTCTTC
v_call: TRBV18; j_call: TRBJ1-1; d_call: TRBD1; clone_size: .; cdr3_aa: CASSPPGQGGTEAFF; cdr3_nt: TGTGCCAGCTCACCCCCGGGACAGGGGGGCACTGAAGCTTTCTTT
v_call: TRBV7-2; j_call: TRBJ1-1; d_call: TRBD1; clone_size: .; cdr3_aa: CASSPIGGRGRRVTEAFF; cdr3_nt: TGTGCCAGCAGCCCAATAGGTGGCAGGGGGCGAAGAGTCACTGAAGCTTTCTTT
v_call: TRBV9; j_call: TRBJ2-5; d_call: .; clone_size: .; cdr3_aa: CASSVDNQGTQYF; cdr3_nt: TGTGCCAGCAGCGTAGATAACCAGGGGACCCAGTACTTC
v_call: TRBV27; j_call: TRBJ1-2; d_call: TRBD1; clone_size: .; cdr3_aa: CASSFGTGLYGYTF; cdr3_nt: TGTGCCAGCAGTTTCGGGACAGGGCTCTATGGCTACACCTTC
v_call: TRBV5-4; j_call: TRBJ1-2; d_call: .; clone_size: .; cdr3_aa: CASSLASGVGYTF; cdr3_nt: TGTGCCAGCAGCTTGGCCTCAGGGGTAGGCTACACCTTC
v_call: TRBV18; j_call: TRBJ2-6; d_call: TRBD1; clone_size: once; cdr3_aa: CASSPRQGPLSGANVLTF; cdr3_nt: TGTGCCAGCTCACCGAGACAGGGGCCCCTCTCTGGGGCCAACGTCCTGACTTTC
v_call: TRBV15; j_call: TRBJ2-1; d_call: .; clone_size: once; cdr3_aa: CATSRLRTLVAGAYNEQFF; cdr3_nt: TGTGCCACCAGCAGATTACGGACCCTAGTGGCGGGTGCTTACAATGAGCAGTTCTTC
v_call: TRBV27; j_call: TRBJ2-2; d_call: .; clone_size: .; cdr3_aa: CASSHGLQSVNTGELFF; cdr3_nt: TGTGCCAGCAGTCACGGACTCCAATCGGTAAACACCGGGGAGCTGTTTTTT
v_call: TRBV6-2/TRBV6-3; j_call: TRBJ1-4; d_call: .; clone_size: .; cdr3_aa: CASSYLGLLNEKLFF; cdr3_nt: TGTGCCAGCAGTTATTTGGGGCTCCTTAATGAAAAACTGTTTTTT